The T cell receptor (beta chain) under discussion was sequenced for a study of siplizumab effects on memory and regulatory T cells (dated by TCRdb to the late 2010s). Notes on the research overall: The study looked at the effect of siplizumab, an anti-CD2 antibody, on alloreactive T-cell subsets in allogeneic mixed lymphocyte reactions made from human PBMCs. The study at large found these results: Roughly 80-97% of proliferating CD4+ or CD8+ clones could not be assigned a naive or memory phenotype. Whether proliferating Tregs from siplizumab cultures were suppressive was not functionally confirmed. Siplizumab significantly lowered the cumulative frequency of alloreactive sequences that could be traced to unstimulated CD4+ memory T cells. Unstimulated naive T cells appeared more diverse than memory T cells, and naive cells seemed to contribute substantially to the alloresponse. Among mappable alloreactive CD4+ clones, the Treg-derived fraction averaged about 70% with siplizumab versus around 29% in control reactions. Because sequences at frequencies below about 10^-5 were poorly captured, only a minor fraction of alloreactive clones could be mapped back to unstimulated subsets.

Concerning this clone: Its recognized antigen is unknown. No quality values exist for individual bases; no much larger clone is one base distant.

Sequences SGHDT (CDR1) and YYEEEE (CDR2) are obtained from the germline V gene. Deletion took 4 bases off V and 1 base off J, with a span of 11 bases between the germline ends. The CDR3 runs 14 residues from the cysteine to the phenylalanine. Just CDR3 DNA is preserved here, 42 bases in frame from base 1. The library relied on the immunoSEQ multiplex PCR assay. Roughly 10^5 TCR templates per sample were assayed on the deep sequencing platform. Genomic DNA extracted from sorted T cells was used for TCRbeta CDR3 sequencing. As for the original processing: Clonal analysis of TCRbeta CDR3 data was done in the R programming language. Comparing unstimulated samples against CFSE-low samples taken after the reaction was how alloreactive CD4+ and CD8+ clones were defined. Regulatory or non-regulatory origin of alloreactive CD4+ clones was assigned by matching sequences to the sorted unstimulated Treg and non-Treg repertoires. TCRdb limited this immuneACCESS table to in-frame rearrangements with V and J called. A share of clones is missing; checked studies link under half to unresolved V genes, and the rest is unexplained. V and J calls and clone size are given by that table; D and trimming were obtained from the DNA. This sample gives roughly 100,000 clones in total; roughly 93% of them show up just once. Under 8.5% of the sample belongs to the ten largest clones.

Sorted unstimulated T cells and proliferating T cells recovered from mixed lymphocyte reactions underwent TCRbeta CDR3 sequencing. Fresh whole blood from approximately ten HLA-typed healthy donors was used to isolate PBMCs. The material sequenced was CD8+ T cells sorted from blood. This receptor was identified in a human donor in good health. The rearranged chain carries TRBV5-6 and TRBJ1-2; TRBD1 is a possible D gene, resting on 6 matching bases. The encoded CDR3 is CASSIGQSNYGYTF. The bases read TGTGCCAGCAGCATCGGACAGAGTAACTATGGCTACACCTTC.